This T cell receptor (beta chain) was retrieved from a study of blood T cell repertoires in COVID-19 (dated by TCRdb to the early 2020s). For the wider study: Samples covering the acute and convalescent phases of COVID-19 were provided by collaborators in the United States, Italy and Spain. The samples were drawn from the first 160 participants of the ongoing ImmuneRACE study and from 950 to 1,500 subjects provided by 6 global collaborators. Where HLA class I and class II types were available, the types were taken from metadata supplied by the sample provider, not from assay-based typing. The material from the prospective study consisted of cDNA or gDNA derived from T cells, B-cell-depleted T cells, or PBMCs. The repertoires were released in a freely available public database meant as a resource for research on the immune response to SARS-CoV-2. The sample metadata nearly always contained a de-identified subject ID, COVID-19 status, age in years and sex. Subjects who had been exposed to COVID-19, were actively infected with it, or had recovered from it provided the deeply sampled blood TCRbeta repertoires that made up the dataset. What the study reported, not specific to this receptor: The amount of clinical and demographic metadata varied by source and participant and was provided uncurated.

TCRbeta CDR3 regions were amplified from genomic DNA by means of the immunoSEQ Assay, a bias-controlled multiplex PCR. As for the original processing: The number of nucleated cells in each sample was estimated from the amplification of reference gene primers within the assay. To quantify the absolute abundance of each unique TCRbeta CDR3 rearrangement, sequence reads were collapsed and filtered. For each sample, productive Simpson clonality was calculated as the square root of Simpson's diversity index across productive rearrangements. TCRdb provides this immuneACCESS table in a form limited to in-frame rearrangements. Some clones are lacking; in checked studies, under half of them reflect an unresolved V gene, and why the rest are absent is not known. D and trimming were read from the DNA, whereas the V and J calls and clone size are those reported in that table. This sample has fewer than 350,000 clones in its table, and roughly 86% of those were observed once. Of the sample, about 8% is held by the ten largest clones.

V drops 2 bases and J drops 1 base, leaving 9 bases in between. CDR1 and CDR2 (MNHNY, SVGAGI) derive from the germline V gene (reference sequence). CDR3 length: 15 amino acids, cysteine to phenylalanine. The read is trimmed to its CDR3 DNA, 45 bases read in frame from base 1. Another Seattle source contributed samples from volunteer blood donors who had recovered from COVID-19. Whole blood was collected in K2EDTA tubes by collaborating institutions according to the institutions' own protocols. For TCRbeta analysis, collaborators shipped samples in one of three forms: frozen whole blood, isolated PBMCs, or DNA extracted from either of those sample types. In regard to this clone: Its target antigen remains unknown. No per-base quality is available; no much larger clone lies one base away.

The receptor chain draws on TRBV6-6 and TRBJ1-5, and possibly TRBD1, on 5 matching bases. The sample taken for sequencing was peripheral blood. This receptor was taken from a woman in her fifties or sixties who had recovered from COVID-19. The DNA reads TGTGCCAGCAGTTACGGCAGGGTGAGCAATCAGCCCCAGCATTTT. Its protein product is CASSYGRVSNQPQHF.